These T cell receptor beta chains were read from a single sample in a study of control samples from healthy donors and cancer patients. The repertoire was sequenced with immunoSEQ multiplex PCR; TCRdb's copy has only in-frame clones and lacks some. Among 150,000 to 200,000 clones listed, 70% to 90% were seen once. What was sequenced was blood. All receptors derive from a man aged 18-30 years in good health. The CDR3 runs from the conserved cysteine through the conserved F or W. The D gene is left open where the match is weak. Size values are once, few and many counts, or a class for expanded clones, and some rows have none.

v_gene,abundance,j_gene,d_gene,CDR3nt,CDR3aa
TRBV7-9,.,TRBJ1-2,.,TGTGCCAGCAGCCACGAATCTGCCTATGGCTACACCTTC,CASSHESAYGYTF
TRBV28,.,TRBJ2-7,TRBD1,TGTGCCAGCAGTTTAGGGACAGCACACTCCTACGAGCAGTACTTC,CASSLGTAHSYEQYF
TRBV6-1,.,TRBJ2-2,.,TGTGCCAGCAGTGAGGGCACCGGGGAGCTGTTTTTT,CASSEGTGELFF
TRBV9,.,TRBJ2-7,.,TGTGCCAGCAGCGTAGGAGACAGTGGTCAGGAGCAGTACTTC,CASSVGDSGQEQYF
TRBV6-2/TRBV6-3,.,TRBJ1-2,.,TGTGCCAGCAGTCTACAGTGGGCCTATGGCTACACCTTC,CASSLQWAYGYTF
TRBV7-7,.,TRBJ1-4,.,TGTGCTAGCAGCTTTGGGAGGGGCGGGAATGAAAAACTGTTTTTT,CASSFGRGGNEKLFF
TRBV28,once,TRBJ1-3,.,TGTGCCAGCAGTTTTACGGACAGAGCTGGAAACACCATATATTTT,CASSFTDRAGNTIYF
TRBV5-5,.,TRBJ2-7,TRBD1,TGTGCCAGCAGCTACGACAGGGGGCCTTACGAGCAGTACTTC,CASSYDRGPYEQYF
TRBV4-1,.,TRBJ2-7,TRBD1,TGCGCCAGCAGCCCCGGACAGGCTGGAACCTACGAGCAGTACTTC,CASSPGQAGTYEQYF
TRBV3-1/TRBV3-2,.,TRBJ1-3,.,TGTGCCAGCAGCCAAGATTCGAGCTACTCTGGAAACACCATATATTTT,CASSQDSSYSGNTIYF
TRBV19,.,TRBJ2-1,TRBD1,TGTGCCAGTAGTATTGGGGGCCCCGGGACAGGGAGAGTCGGGCAGTTCTTC,CASSIGGPGTGRVGQFF
TRBV19,.,TRBJ2-3,TRBD1,TGTGCCAGTAGCCACAGGGGGCTTAACACAGATACGCAGTATTTT,CASSHRGLNTDTQYF
TRBV5-5,.,TRBJ2-1,TRBD2,TGTGCCAGCAGCCCTACGGCGGGGGGTTACAATGAGCAGTTCTTC,CASSPTAGGYNEQFF
TRBV4-2,.,TRBJ1-1,TRBD1,TGTGCCAGCAGCCAGGCCAGGGGGGGGCCTTCCCTTCAGAACACTGAAGCTTTCTTT,CASSQARGGPSLQNTEAFF
TRBV19,.,TRBJ1-1,.,TGTGCCAGTAGTATACGCGCGGCGAACACTGAAGCTTTCTTT,CASSIRAANTEAFF
TRBV28,.,TRBJ2-3,.,TGTGCCAGCAGTTCCAGTGGGTCGGGCACAGATACGCAGTATTTT,CASSSSGSGTDTQYF
TRBV7-9,once,TRBJ1-4,.,TGTGCCAGCAGCTTCCCAGCAGGCGGGACAGAAAAACTGTTTTTT,CASSFPAGGTEKLFF
TRBV6-2/TRBV6-3,.,TRBJ1-1,TRBD1,TGTGCCAGCAGTTACTCCTGGACCGGGACAGGGTCTACTGAAGCTTTCTTT,CASSYSWTGTGSTEAFF